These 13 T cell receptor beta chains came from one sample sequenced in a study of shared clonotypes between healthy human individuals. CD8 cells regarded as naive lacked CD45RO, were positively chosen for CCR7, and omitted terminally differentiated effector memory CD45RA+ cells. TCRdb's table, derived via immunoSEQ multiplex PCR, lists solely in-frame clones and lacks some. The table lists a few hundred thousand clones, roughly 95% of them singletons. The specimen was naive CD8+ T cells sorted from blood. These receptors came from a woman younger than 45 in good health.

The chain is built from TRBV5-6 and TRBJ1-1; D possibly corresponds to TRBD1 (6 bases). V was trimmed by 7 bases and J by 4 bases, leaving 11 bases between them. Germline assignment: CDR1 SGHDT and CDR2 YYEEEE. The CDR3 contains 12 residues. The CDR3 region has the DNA TGTGCCAGCCGGATGGGGGCCACTGAAGCTTTCTTT. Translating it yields CASRMGATEAFF.

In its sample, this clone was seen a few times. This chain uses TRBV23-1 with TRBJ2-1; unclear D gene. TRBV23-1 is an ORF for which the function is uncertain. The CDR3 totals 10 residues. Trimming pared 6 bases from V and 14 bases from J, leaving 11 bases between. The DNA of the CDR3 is TGCGCCAGCAGAGACCCCGTAAAGTTCTTC. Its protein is CASRDPVKFF.

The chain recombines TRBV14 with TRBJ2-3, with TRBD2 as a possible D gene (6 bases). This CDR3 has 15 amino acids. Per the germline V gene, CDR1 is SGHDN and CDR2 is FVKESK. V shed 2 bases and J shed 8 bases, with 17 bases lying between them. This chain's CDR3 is CASSQFRSGEGTQYF. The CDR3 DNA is TGTGCCAGCAGCCAATTTCGGTCGGGAGAGGGTACGCAGTATTTT.

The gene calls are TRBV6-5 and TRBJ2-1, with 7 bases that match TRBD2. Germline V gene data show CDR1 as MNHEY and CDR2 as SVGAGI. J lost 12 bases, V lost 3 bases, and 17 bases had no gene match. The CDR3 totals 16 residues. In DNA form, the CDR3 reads TGTGCCAGCAGTTATTGGGGGGGAGGGCCATTGGAGGGGCAGTTCTTC. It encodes CASSYWGGGPLEGQFF.

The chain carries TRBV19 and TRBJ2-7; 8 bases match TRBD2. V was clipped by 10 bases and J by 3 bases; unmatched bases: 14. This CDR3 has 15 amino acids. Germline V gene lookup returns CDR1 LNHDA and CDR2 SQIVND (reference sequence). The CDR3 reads CATRPSGWGGYEQYF. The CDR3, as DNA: TGTGCCACCCGCCCTAGCGGGTGGGGGGGCTACGAGCAGTACTTC.

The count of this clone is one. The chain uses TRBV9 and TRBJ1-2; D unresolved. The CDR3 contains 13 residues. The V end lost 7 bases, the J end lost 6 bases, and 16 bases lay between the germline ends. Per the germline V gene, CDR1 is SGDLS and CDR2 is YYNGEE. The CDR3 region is CASGKDLPDGYTF. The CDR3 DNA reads TGTGCCAGCGGGAAAGACCTCCCCGATGGCTACACCTTC.

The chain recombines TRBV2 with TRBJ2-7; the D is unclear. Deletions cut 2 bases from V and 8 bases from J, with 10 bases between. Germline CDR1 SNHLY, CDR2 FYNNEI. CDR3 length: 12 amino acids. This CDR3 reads CASSEFGNQQYF. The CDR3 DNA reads TGTGCCAGCAGTGAATTTGGGAACCAGCAGTACTTC.

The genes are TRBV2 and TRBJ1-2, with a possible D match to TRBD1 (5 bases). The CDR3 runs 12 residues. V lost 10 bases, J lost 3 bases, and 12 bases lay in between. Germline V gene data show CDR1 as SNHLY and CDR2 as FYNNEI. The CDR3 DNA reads TGTGCCACCGGGACTGCCGACTATGGCTACACCTTC. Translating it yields CATGTADYGYTF.

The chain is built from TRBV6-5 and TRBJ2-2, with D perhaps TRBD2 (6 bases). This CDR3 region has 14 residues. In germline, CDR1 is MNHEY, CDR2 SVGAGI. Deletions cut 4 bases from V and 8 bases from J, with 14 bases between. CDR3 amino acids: CASSLGLPGGELFF. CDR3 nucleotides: TGTGCCAGCAGTTTGGGACTCCCCGGGGGGGAGCTGTTTTTT.

CDR3 in amino acids: CATSAGEWTGELFF. In nucleotides, the CDR3 is TGTGCCACATCAGCGGGAGAATGGACCGGGGAGCTGTTTTTT. The chain joins TRBV19 to TRBJ2-2; 8 bases agree with TRBD2. Looked up from germline, CDR1 is LNHDA and CDR2 is SQIVND (reference sequence). The CDR3 loop spans 14 amino acids. V shed 10 bases, J shed 5 bases, and the junction held 9 bases outside the gene matches.

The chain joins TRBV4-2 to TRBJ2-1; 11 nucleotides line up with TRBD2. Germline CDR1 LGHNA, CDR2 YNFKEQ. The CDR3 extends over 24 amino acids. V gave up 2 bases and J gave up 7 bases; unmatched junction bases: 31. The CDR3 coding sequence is TGTGCCAGCAGCCAAAATAGGGCCGATGAGATAGGGGAATATAGCGGGAGGGCAGGTAATGAGCAGTTCTTC. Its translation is CASSQNRADEIGEYSGRAGNEQFF.

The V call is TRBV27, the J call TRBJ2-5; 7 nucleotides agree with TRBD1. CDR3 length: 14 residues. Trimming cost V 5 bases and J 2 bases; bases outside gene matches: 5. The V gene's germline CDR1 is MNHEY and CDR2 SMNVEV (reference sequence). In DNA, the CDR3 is TGTGCCAGCAGTACAGGGGTTAAACAAGAGACCCAGTACTTC. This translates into CASSTGVKQETQYF.

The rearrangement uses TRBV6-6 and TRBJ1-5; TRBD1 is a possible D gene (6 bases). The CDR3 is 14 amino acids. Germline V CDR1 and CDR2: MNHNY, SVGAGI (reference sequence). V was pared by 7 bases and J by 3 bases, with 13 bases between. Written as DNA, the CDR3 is TGTGCCAGCAACGTAGGGGGACTCAATCAGCCCCAGCATTTT. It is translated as CASNVGGLNQPQHF.